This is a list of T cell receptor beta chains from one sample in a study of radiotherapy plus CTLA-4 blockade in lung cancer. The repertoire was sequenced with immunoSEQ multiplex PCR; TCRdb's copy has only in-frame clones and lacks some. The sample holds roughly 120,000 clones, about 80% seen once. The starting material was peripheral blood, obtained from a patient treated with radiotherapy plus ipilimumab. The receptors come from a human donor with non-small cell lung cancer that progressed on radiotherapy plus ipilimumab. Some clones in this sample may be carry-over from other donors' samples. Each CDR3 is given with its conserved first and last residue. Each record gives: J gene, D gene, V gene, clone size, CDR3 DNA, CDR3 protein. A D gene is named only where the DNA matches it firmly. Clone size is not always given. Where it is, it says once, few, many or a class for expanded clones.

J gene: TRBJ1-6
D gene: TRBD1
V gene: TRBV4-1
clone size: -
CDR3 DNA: TGCGCCAGCAGCCAAGACTCCGACAGGGGTAGGTCACCCCTCCACTTT
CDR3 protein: CASSQDSDRGRSPLHF

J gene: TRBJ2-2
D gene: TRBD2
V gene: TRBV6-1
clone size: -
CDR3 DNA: TGTGCCAGCAGTGAAAGACTAGCGGGGGGGCCTGTCACCGGGGAGCTGTTTTTT
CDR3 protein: CASSERLAGGPVTGELFF

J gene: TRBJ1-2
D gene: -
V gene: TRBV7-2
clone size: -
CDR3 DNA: TGTGCCAGCAGCTTCGCCGGGGAGTCAGGGGTGTACTATGGCTACACCTTC
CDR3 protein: CASSFAGESGVYYGYTF

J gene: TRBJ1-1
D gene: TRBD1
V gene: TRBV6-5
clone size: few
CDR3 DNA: TGTGCCAGCAGGGAGACAGGGAGGGTTGAAGCTTTCTTT
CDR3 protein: CASRETGRVEAFF

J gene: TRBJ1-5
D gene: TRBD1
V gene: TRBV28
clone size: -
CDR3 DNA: TGTGCCAGCAGTTCCGGGACAGGGGTTCAGCCCCAGCATTTT
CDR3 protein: CASSSGTGVQPQHF

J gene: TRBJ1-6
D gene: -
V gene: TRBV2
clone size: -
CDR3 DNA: TGTGCCAGCAGTGTAATTACCGGGCTGGCGGATTCACCCCTCCACTTT
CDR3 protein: CASSVITGLADSPLHF

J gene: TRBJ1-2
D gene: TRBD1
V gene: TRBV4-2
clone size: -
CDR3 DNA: TGTGCCAGCAGCCCCAGGCGGGGACAGGCCTCCTATGGCTACACCTTC
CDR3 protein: CASSPRRGQASYGYTF

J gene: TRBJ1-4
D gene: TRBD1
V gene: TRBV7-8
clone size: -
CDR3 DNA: TGTGCCAGCAGCTTGCCCGGGACAGATTATCCGTATCATGAAAAACTGTTTTTT
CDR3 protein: CASSLPGTDYPYHEKLFF

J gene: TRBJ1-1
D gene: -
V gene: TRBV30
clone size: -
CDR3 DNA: TGTGCCTGGAGTCCTCTGGGGGGCGCTGAAGCTTTCTTT
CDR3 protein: CAWSPLGGAEAFF

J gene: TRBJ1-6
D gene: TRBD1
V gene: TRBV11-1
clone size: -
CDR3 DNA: TGTGCCAGCAGCTTAGGTATGACAGGGACGAACTATAATTCACCCCTCCACTTT
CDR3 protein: CASSLGMTGTNYNSPLHF

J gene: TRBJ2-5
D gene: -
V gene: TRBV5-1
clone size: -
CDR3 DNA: TGCGCCAGCAGCTTTTTTGCAACCCGATCAACGGAGACCCAGTACTTC
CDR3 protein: CASSFFATRSTETQYF

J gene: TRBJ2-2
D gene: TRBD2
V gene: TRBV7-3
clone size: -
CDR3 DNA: TGTGCCAGCAGCTCGGGACTAGCGGGGGCCAGCGGCGGGGAGCTGTTTTTT
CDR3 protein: CASSSGLAGASGGELFF

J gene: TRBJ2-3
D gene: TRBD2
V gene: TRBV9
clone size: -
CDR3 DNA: TGTGCCAGCAGCGCCGGGACTAGCGGATACACAGATACGCAGTATTTT
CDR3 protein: CASSAGTSGYTDTQYF

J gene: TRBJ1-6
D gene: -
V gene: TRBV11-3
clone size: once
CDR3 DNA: TGTGCCAGCAGCTTAGAATCTAATTCACCCCTCCACTTT
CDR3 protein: CASSLESNSPLHF

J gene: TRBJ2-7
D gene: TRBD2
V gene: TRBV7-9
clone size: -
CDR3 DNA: TGTGCCAGCAGCTTTACTTGGGGTGAGCGGGGTTCGTACGAGCAGTACTTC
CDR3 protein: CASSFTWGERGSYEQYF

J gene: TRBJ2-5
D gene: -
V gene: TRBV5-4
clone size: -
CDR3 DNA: TGTGCCAGCAGCTTGGTCGGACTAGTTAACGGAGGGGGGACCCAGTACTTC
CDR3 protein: CASSLVGLVNGGGTQYF

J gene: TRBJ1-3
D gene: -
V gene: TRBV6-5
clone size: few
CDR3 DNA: TGTGCCAGCATTGGAGGCAAAGGAAACACCATATATTTT
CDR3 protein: CASIGGKGNTIYF

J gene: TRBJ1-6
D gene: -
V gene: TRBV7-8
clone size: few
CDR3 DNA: TGTGCCAGCAGCGCCAGGGTTGGGTACAGCGGTTCACCCCTCCACTTT
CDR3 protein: CASSARVGYSGSPLHF

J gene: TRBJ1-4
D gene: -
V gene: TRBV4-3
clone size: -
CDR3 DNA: TGCGCCAGCAGCCAAGGGCCCAAGCCAACTAATGAAAAACTGTTTTTT
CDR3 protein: CASSQGPKPTNEKLFF

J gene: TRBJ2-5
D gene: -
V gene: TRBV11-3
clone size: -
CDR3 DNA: TGTGCCAGCAGCCCCCCGGCCCGGGTCCCCCGATTGGAAGAGACCCAGTACTTC
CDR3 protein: CASSPPARVPRLEETQYF

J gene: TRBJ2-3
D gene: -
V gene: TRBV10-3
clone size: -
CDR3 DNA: TGTCCCCTGGCCGATACGCAGTATTTT
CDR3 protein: CPLADTQYF

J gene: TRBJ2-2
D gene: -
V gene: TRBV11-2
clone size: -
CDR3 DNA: TGTGCCAGCAGCCGGTTTATGAAGCCCTGGACAGTAAACACCGGGGAGCTGTTTTTT
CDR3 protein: CASSRFMKPWTVNTGELFF

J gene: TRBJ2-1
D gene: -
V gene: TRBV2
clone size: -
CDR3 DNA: TGTGCCAGCATAGACAGGTCATACAATGAGCAGTTCTTC
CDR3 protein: CASIDRSYNEQFF

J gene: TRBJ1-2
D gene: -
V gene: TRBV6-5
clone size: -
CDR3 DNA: TGTGCCAGCAGTTACGTGGAGGGCTGGGGCTACACCTTC
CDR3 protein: CASSYVEGWGYTF

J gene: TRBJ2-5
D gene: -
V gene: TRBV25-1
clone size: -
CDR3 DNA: TGTGCCAGCAGTGACTACAGGGTCTCCCTCCAAGAGACCCAGTACTTC
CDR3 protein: CASSDYRVSLQETQYF

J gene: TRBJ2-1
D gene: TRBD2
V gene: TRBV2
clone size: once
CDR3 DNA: TGTGCCAGCAGTGTCGGACTAGCGGGATACAATGAGCAGTTCTTC
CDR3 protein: CASSVGLAGYNEQFF

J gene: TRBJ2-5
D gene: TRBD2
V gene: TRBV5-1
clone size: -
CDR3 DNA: TGCGCCAGCAGCTCCAGCCCTAGCGGGGCCCAAGAGACCCAGTACTTC
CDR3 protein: CASSSSPSGAQETQYF

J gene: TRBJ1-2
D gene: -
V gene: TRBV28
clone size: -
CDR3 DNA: TGTGCCAGCAGTCCAATTTCCGGGACGGCATTCCATGGCTACACCTTC
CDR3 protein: CASSPISGTAFHGYTF

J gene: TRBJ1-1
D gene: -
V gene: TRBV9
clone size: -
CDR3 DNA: TGTGCCAGCAGCGAACCGAACACTGAAGCTTTCTTT
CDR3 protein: CASSEPNTEAFF

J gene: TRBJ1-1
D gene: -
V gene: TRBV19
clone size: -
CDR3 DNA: TGTGCCAGTAGTATATTGTGGGAGGACACTGAAGCTTTCTTT
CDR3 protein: CASSILWEDTEAFF

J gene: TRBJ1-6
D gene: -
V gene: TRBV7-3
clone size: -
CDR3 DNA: TGTGCCAGCAGCTTGGGGGGATCGGAGGGTTCACCCCTCCACTTT
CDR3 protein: CASSLGGSEGSPLHF

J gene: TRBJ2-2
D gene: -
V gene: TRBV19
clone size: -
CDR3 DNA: TGTGCCAGTAGTAAACAGGGCCCCGGGGAGCTGTTTTTT
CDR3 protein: CASSKQGPGELFF

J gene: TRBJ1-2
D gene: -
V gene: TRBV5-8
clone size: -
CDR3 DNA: TGTGCCAGCAGCTTGGCCTCGTCATTATGGGACTATGGCTACACCTTC
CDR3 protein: CASSLASSLWDYGYTF

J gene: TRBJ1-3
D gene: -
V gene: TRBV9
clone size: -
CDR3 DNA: TGTGCCAGTTCTCCCCGACAGTTTCTCTCTGGAAACACCATATATTTT
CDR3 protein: CASSPRQFLSGNTIYF

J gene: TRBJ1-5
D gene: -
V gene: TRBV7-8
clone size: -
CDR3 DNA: TGTGCCAGCAGCCTTCGCCCCTTGGTCGGCAGGGTAGGTCAGCCCCAGCATTTT
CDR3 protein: CASSLRPLVGRVGQPQHF

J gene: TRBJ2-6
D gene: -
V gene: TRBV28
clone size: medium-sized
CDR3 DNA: TGTGCCAGCAGTTTAAGGGGCTCTGGGGCCAACGTCCTGACTTTC
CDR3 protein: CASSLRGSGANVLTF

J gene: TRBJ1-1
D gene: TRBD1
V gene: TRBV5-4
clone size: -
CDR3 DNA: TGTGCCAGCAGCATAGGACAGGGGGCGATGAACACTGAAGCTTTCTTT
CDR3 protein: CASSIGQGAMNTEAFF